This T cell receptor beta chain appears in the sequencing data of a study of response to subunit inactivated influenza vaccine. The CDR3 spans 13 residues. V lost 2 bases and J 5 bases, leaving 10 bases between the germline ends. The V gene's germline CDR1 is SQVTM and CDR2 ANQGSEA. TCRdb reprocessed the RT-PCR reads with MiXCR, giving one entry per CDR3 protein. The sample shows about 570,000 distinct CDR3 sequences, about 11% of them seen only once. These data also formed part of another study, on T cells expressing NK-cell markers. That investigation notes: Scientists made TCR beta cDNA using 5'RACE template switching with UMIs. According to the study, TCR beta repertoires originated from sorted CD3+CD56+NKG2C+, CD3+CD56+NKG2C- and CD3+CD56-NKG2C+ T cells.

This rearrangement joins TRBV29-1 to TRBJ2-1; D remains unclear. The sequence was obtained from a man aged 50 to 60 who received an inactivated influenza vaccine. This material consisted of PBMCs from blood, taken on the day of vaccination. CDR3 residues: CSVEKVWDNEQFF. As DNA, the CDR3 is TGCAGCGTTGAAAAGGTGTGGGACAATGAGCAGTTCTTC.